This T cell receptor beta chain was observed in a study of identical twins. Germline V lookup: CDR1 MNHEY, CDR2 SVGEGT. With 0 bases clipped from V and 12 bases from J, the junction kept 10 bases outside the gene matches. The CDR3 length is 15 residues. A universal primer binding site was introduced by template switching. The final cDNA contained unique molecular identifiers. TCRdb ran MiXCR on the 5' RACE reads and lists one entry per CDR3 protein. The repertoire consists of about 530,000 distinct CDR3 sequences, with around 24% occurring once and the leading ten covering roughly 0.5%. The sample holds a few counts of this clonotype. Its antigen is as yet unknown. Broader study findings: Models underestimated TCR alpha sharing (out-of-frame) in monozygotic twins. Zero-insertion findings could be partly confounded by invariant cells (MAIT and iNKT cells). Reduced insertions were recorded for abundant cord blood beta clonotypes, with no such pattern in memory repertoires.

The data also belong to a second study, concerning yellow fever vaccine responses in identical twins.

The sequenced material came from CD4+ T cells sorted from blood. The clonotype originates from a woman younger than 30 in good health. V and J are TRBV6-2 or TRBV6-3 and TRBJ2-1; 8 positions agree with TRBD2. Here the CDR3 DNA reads TGTGCCAGCAGTTACTCGAAACGGGAGGGCCACGGGCAGTTCTTC. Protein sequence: CASSYSKREGHGQFF.